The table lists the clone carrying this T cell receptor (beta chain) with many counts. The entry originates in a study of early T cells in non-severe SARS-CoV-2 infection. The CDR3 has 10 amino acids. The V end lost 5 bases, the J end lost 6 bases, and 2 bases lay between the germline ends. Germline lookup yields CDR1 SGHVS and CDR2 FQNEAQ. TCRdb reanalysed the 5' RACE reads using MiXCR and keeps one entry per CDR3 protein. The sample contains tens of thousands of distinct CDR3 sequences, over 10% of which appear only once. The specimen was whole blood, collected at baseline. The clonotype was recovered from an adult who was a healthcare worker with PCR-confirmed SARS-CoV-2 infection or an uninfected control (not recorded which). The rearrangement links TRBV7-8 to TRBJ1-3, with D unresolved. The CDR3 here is CASSLNTIYF. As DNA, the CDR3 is TGTGCCAGCAGCCTAAACACCATATATTTT.